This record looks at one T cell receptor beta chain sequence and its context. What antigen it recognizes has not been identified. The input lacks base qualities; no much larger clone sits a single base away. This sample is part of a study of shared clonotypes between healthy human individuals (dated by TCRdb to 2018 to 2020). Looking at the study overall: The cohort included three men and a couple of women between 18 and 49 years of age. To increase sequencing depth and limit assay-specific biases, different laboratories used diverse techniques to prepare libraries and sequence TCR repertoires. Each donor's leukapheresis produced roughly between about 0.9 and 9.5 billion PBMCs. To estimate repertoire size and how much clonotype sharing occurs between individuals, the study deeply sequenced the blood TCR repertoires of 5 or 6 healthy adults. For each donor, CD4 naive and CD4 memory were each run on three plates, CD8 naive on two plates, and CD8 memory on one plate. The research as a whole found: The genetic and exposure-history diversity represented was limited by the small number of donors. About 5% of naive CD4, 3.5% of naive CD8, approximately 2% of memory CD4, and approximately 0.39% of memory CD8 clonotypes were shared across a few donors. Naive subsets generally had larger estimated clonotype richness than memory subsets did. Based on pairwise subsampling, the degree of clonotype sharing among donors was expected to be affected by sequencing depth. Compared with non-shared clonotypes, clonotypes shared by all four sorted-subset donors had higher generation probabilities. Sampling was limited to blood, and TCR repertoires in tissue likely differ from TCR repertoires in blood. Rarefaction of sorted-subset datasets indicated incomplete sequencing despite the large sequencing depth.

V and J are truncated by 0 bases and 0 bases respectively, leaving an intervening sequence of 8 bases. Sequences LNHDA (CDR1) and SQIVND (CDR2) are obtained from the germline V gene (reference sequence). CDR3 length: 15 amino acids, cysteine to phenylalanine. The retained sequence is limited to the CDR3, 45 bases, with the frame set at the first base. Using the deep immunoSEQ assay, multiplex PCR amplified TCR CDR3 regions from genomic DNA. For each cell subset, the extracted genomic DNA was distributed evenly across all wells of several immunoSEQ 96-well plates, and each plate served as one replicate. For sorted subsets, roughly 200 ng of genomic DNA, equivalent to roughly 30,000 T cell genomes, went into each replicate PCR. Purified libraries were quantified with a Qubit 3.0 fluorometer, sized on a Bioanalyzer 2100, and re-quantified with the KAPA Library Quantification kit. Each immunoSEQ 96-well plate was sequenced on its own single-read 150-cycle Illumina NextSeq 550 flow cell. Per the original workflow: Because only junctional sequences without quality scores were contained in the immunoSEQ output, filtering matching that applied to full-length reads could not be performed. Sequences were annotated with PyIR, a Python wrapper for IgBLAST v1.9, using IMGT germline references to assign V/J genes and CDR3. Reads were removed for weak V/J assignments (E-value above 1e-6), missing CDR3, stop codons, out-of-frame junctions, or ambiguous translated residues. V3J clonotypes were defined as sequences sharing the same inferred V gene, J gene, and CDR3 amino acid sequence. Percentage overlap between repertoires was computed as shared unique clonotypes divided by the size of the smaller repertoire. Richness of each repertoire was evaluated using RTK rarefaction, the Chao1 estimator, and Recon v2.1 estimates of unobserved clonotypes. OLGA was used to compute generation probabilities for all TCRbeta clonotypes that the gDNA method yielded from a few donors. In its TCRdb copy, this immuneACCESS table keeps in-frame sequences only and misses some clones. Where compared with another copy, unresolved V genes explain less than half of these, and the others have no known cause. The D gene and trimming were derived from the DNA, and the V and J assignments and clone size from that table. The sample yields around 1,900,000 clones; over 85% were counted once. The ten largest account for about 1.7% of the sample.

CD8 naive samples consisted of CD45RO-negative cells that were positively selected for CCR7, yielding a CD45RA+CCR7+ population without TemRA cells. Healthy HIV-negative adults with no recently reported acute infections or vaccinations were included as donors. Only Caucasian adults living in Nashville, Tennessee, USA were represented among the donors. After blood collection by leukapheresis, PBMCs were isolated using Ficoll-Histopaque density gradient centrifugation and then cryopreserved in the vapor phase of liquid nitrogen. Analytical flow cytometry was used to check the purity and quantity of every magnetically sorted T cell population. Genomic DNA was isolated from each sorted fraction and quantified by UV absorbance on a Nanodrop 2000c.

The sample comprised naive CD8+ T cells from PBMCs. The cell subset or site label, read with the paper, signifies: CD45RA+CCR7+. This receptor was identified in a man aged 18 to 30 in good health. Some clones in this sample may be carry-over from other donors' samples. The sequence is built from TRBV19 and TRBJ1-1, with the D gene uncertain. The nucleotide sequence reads TGTGCCAGTAGTATAGATCTAGAGGTGAACACTGAAGCTTTCTTT. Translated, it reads CASSIDLEVNTEAFF.